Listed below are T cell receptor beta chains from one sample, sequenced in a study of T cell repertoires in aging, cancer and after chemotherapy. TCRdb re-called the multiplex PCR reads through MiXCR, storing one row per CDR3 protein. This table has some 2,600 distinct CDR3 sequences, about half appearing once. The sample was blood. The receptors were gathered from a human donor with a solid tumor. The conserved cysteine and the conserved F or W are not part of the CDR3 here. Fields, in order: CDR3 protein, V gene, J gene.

ASTPLSGQGTDTQY	TRBV5-5	TRBJ2-3
ASSLDNYGYT	TRBV7-9	TRBJ1-2
ASSLQGQNTEAF	TRBV5-1	TRBJ1-1
SASAGIAYGYT	TRBV20-1	TRBJ1-2
ASSPRDRVHEQY	TRBV7-9	TRBJ2-7
ACSPMAAGYT	TRBV30	TRBJ1-2
SARDVYTIY	TRBV20-1	TRBJ1-3
ATANYEQY	TRBV6-1	TRBJ2-7
ASSLADYEQY	TRBV7-9	TRBJ2-7
ASSLTVKNTEAF	TRBV6-5	TRBJ1-1
SAQTSYEQY	TRBV20-1	TRBJ2-7
ASRPFAKKGATEAF	TRBV6-5	TRBJ1-1
ASSIPGRLNTEAF	TRBV19	TRBJ1-1
ASSGGGEGFYEQY	TRBV11-2	TRBJ2-7
ASSPGQESYGYT	TRBV6-1	TRBJ1-2
ASMWARDYGYT	TRBV6-1	TRBJ1-2
ASSPGQDYGYT	TRBV5-4	TRBJ1-2
ASRGNRGGYT	TRBV27	TRBJ1-2
ASSSGLVEYEQY	TRBV5-1	TRBJ2-7
ASSPPGADAF	TRBV18	TRBJ1-1
ASSPGHSGNTIY	TRBV7-2	TRBJ1-3
ASSIQGGSYNEQF	TRBV7-2	TRBJ2-1
ATQGGSNEQF	TRBV24-1	TRBJ2-1
ASNSNYGYT	TRBV19	TRBJ1-2
ASSLGQTYMNTEAF	TRBV6-1	TRBJ1-1
ASSLASGLRGYT	TRBV5-4	TRBJ1-2
ASSYSGGVYGYT	TRBV6-5	TRBJ1-2